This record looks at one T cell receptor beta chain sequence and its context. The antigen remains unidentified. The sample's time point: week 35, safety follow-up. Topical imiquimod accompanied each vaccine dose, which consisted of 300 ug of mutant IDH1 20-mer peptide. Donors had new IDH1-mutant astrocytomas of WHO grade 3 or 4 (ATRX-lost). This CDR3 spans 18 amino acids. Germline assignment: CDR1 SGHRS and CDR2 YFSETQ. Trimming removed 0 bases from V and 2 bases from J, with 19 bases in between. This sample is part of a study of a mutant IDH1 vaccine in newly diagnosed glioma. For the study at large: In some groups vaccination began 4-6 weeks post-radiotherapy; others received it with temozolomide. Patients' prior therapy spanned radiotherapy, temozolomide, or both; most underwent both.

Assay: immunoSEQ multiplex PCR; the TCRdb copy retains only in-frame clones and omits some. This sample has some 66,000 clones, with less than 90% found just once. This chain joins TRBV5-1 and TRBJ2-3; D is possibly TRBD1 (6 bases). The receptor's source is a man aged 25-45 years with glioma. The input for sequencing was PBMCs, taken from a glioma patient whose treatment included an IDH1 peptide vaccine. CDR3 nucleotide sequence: TGCGCCAGCAGCTTGGCCGATTATTCGGACAGATCCACAGATACGCAGTATTTT. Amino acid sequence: CASSLADYSDRSTDTQYF.